The present entry profiles one T cell receptor beta chain with its context. V was cut by 3 bases and J by 2 bases, with 9 bases left in between. Germline CDR1 and CDR2: SGDLS and YYNGEE. This CDR3 comprises 14 residues. The sample comes from a study of blood T cell repertoires in COVID-19. Study background: There were acute and convalescent COVID-19 samples, and they came from the United States, Italy and Spain.

The protocol was immunoSEQ multiplex PCR, while the TCRdb copy is restricted to in-frame clones and leaves out a portion. The sample contains about 250,000 clones, about 89% of which appear only once. The chain employs TRBV9 and TRBJ1-3; D is ambiguous. The TCR comes from a woman aged 60 to 75 who had recovered from COVID-19. Material for sequencing was peripheral blood. DNA for the CDR3: TGTGCCAGCAGCGGCCAGGTGGCTGGAAACACCATATATTTT. Its protein is CASSGQVAGNTIYF.